The source of this T cell receptor beta chain is a study of T cells after yellow fever vaccination. Trimming removed 5 bases from V and 3 bases from J; junction bases left unmatched: 5. Germline V gene data show CDR1 as SEHNR and CDR2 as FQNEAQ (reference sequence). The CDR3 contains 14 residues. Regarding the study as a whole: The appearance of a small share of clonotypes in both CD4 and CD8 compartments was observed.

One entry per CDR3 protein, called by TCRdb with MiXCR from the 5' RACE reads. The table lists under 70,000 distinct CDR3 sequences, 7.1% of them singletons. This clonotype was observed many times. What it binds is unknown. The chain employs TRBV7-9 and TRBJ1-2; 8 bases map to TRBD1. The sequence was collected from a man between 18 and 29 years old who received the YFV17D yellow fever vaccine. The starting material was CD8+ T cells sorted from PBMCs, obtained on the day of the first yellow fever vaccination. The DNA of the CDR3 is TGTGCCAGCAGCCCCGGACAGGGTCACTATGGCTACACCTTC. This translates into CASSPGQGHYGYTF. Combining the CDR3 with reference TRBV7-9 and TRBJ1-2 gives the whole variable domain DTGVSQNPRHKITKRGQNVTFRCDPISEHNRLYWYRQTLGQGPEFLTYFQNEAQLEKSRLLSDRFSAERPKGSFSTLEIQRTEQGDSAMYLCASSPGQGHYGYTFGSGTRLTVV.